This T cell receptor beta chain was recovered during a study of cytomegalovirus exposure and HLA in healthy donors. Overall study findings and caveats: DRB1 had the most TCR associations and HLA-C the fewest, a later analysis found, with rates varying by HLA locus. TRBV6-2, TRBV6-3 and some other V segments were excluded as indistinguishable. Cytomegalovirus status was reportedly diagnosed by the classifier with high specificity and sensitivity. In vitro assays verified that a few CMV-associated chains recognized CMV antigens specifically.

The PCR ran on 60 Vbeta and 13 Jbeta primers. Some clones are missing from TCRdb's copy, which holds only in-frame ones; the method was immunoSEQ multiplex PCR. This table holds around 110,000 clones, roughly four fifths found once. Trimming stripped 3 bases from V and 6 bases from J, with 7 bases between. The CDR3 totals 11 residues. Germline CDR1 GTSNPN, CDR2 SVGIG (reference sequence). This clone was detected once. As yet, its antigen is unknown. This receptor was taken from a man between 50 and 59 years old in good health and CMV-seronegative. This chain links TRBV30 with TRBJ2-3; no definite D call. The sample taken for sequencing was PBMCs. The CDR3 DNA sequence: TGTGCCTGGAGCCTAGGTGATACGCAGTATTTT. As protein: CAWSLGDTQYF.